This T cell receptor (beta chain) comes out of a study of siplizumab effects on memory and regulatory T cells. Study-level findings and limits: Greater diversity than memory cells seemed evident in naive T cells, which also appeared to be major alloresponse contributors. Under siplizumab, alloreactive sequences traced to unstimulated CD4+ memory cells were significantly reduced.

TCRdb's copy holds only in-frame clones and misses some; the assay was immunoSEQ multiplex PCR. Altogether about 50,000 clones are present, around 97% being singletons, with the ten largest covering about 1.1%. On this clone: Its antigen is unidentified.

The clonotype originates from a human donor in good health. The sequenced sample was naive CD8+ T cells sorted from blood.

In nucleotides, the CDR3 is TGTGCCAGCAGCCGGAATCACCGGGACCAAGAGACCCAGTACTTC. Protein: CASSRNHRDQETQYF. This chain uses TRBV4-2 with TRBJ2-5; no firm D call. There are 15 residues in the CDR3. The V gene lost 4 bases and the J gene lost 0 bases, with 12 bases spanning the gap. Germline values: CDR1 LGHNA, CDR2 YNFKEQ.